This TCR beta chain was captured by sequencing in a study of PD-L1 blockade in urothelial cancer. The CDR3 totals 13 residues. With 5 bases removed from V and 1 base from J, the gap between germline ends came to 8 bases. In germline, CDR1 is SGHAT, CDR2 FQNNGV. Profiled with immunoSEQ multiplex PCR; TCRdb holds only in-frame clones, not every one. The sample lists 85,000 to 100,000 clones, 80% to 90% occurring once. Described time point: pretreatment peripheral blood. Patients in the study were battling locally advanced or metastatic urothelial carcinoma. The receptor comes from a man between 60 and 75 years old with urothelial cancer. Here the sequenced sample was PBMCs, taken around atezolizumab (anti-PD-L1) treatment. The J gene is TRBJ1-1, the V gene TRBV11-2; no clear D. The CDR3: CASSPPGNTEAFF. Written as DNA, the CDR3 is TGTGCCAGCAGCCCCCCCGGGAACACTGAAGCTTTCTTT.